Listed here are 26 T cell receptor beta chains from one sample, sequenced in a study of blood T cells in healthy people across ages. The second PCR ran roughly 6 to 12 cycles with a sample-barcoded 5' primer and J-beta primers. TCRdb fed the 5' RACE reads into MiXCR, producing one record per CDR3 protein. The sample holds fewer than 2 million distinct CDR3 sequences, more than 35% seen once. Sequencing input: blood. These receptors all come from a human donor in good health.

The V and J genes are TRBV24-1 and TRBJ2-3; no clear D. V shed 9 bases and J shed 2 bases, with 17 bases lying between them. Germline loops: CDR1 KGHDR, CDR2 SFDVKD. The CDR3 is 15 amino acids. The CDR3 reads CATQPSGGFTDTQYF. CDR3 coding DNA: TGTGCCACCCAACCGTCGGGCGGCTTCACAGATACGCAGTATTTT.

The J gene is TRBJ2-7, the V gene TRBV5-1, with TRBD1 matching over 8 bases. V gave up 4 bases and J gave up 5 bases; unmatched junction bases: 8. The CDR3 is 14 amino acids. CDR1 is SGHRS and CDR2 is YFSETQ in the germline V gene. For the CDR3, the DNA is TGCGCCAGCAGCAAGGACAGGGTGAGCCACGAGCAGTACTTC. Translation: CASSKDRVSHEQYF.

The chain has TRBV7-2 and TRBJ2-7; the D gene could be TRBD1 or TRBD2 (5 bases each). The DNA end is a closer match to TRBJ2-5, so the J assignment may be wrong. The germline CDR1 and CDR2 sequences are SGHTA and FQGNSA. CDR3 size: 19 residues. CDR3 coding DNA: TGTGCCAGCAGCCCCGGGGCGACTCCCATTATTTATCCTGGAGAGACCCAGTACTTC. Translating gives CASSPGATPIIYPGETQYF.

The chain combines TRBV20-1 with TRBJ2-2, with 8 bases that match TRBD2. This CDR3 has 16 residues. Germline-derived CDR1 and CDR2 are DFQATT and SNEGSKA (reference sequence). V lost 1 base and J lost 5; bases outside the gene matches: 9. The CDR3 DNA is TGCAGTGCTAGAGTTGACGGGGGGGCCCGGACCGGGGAGCTGTTTTTT. Amino acids: CSARVDGGARTGELFF.

The chain recombines TRBV3-1 with TRBJ1-2; possible D gene TRBD1, 6 bases. Germline assignment: CDR1 LGHDT and CDR2 YNNKEL (reference sequence). V shed 0 bases and J shed 3 bases, with 14 bases lying between them. The CDR3 has 16 residues. DNA of the CDR3: TGTGCCAGCAGCCAAGATAGTAGTGGGACATACTATGGCTACACCTTC. Translating gives CASSQDSSGTYYGYTF. Full variable domain (missing parts from reference TRBV3-1 and TRBJ1-2): DTAVSQTPKYLVTQMGNDKSIKCEQNLGHDTMYWYKQDSKKFLKIMFSYNNKELIINETVPNRFSPKSPDKAHLNLHINSLELGDSAVYFCASSQDSSGTYYGYTFGSGTRLTVV.

This clonotype was counted only a few times. The genes are TRBV24-1 and TRBJ1-2; 8 bases align to TRBD1. This CDR3 region has 15 residues. V trimming: 2 bases; J trimming: 5 bases; junction bases outside the gene matches: 6. Germline V gene lookup returns CDR1 KGHDR and CDR2 SFDVKD. CDR3 coding DNA: TGTGCCACCAGTGATTCAGGACAGGGCTTGTATGGCTACACCTTC. Protein product: CATSDSGQGLYGYTF.

The table lists this clonotype with a few counts. This chain joins TRBV20-1 and TRBJ2-7, with TRBD1 identical over 8 bases. Germline trimming cut 5 bases from V and 5 bases from J; bases unmatched to any gene: 5. The CDR3 is 12 residues long. Germline CDR1 and CDR2: DFQATT and SNEGSKA (reference sequence). In DNA, the CDR3 is TGCAGTGCTGACTCCAGGGGGCACGAGCAGTACTTC. Translation: CSADSRGHEQYF.

This clonotype was observed a few times. J is TRBJ2-7 and V is TRBV28; 10 bases fit TRBD2. V shed 4 bases and J 4 bases; nucleotides not matched to a gene: 10. The CDR3 has 16 residues. Germline CDR1 is MDHEN and CDR2 is SYDVKM. This CDR3 is CASSSLAGEGSYEQYF. The CDR3 nucleotides are TGTGCCAGCAGTTCTCTAGCGGGGGAAGGATCGTACGAGCAGTACTTC.

This clonotype was recorded at least ten times. The chain carries TRBV7-9 and TRBJ1-5; D gene uncertain. With 5 bases removed from V and 2 bases from J, the gap between germline ends came to 13 bases. The CDR3 covers 15 residues. From germline, CDR1 is SEHNR and CDR2 FQNEAQ (reference sequence). CDR3 nucleotide sequence: TGTGCCAGCAGCAGAGGGTTGGCTGGCAATCAGCCCCAGCATTTT. Its translation: CASSRGLAGNQPQHF.

V is TRBV12-3 or TRBV12-4 and J is TRBJ2-1, with TRBD2 identical over 10 bases. This CDR3 spans 16 amino acids. J was trimmed by 9 bases and V by 5 bases; bases with no gene match: 13. CDR3 bases: TGTGCCAGCAGTAAACCAGCGGGAGGGCCTAGGGGTGAGCAGTTCTTC. Its translation is CASSKPAGGPRGEQFF.

The V gene is TRBV20-1, the J gene TRBJ2-5; possible D gene TRBD1, 5 bases. Trimming left V 0 bases short and J 5 bases short, with 19 bases between. The CDR3 is made up of 16 amino acids. Looked up from germline, CDR1 is DFQATT and CDR2 is SNEGSKA (reference sequence). The CDR3 reads CSARDPRVGIWETQYF. The CDR3 DNA is TGCAGTGCTAGAGATCCCAGGGTGGGGATCTGGGAGACCCAGTACTTC.

The chain employs TRBV7-3 and TRBJ2-3; TRBD1 matches at 8 bases. The trim removed 0 bases at V and 5 bases at J, leaving 7 bases unmatched. This CDR3 spans 16 amino acids. In germline, CDR1 is SGHTA, CDR2 FQGTGA. CDR3 in DNA: TGTGCCAGCAGCTTAACTCTGACAGGGGATGGAGATACGCAGTATTTT. Translation: CASSLTLTGDGDTQYF.

The chain couples TRBV10-3 to TRBJ2-7; 10 nucleotides align to TRBD1. This CDR3 contains 14 residues. V trimming: 5 bases; J trimming: 4 bases; junction bases outside the gene matches: 5. Germline values: CDR1 ENHRY, CDR2 SYGVKD. The CDR3: CAISRVDRGYEQYF. CDR3 coding DNA: TGTGCCATCAGTCGCGTGGACAGGGGGTACGAGCAGTACTTC.

This clonotype was detected once. This chain connects TRBV6-4 to TRBJ2-1; the D gene is possibly TRBD1 (6 bases). Looked up from germline, CDR1 is MRHNA and CDR2 is SNTAGT. The CDR3 extends over 12 amino acids. V shed 6 bases and J shed 9 bases, with 12 bases lying between them. In DNA, the CDR3 is TGTGCCAGCAGCCAGGGGTCGCGTGAGCAGTTCTTC. Its translation: CASSQGSREQFF.

This clonotype was observed a handful of times. The rearrangement uses TRBV27 and TRBJ1-6; D perhaps matches TRBD1 (5 bases). Trimming took off 5 bases at V and 11 bases at J, with 16 bases between the two ends. This CDR3 has 14 amino acids. Germline V lookup: CDR1 MNHEY, CDR2 SMNVEV (reference sequence). Written as DNA, the CDR3 is TGTGCCAGCAGTCTCGCCCCCAGGGATACACCCCTCCACTTT. Translating it yields CASSLAPRDTPLHF.

As to this clonotype: This is likely a read error, given that the CDR3 carries no conserved phenylalanine or tryptophan at its end. The V gene is TRBV18, the J gene TRBJ2-1; the D is unclear. V was clipped by 2 bases and J by 4 bases, with 9 bases between them. This CDR3 has 14 amino acids. From germline, CDR1 is KGHSH and CDR2 LQKENI. DNA of the CDR3: TGTGCCAGCTCACCAAGAGACAATTACAATGAGCAGTTCTTA. This codes for CASSPRDNYNEQFL.

The chain couples TRBV7-3 to TRBJ2-3; D might be TRBD2 (5 bases). The germline V gene encodes CDR1 SGHTA and CDR2 FQGTGA. Between the trimmed V and J ends, which lost 5 bases and 4 bases, there was a span of 16 bases. The CDR3 spans 15 residues. The CDR3 reads CASSAWERRPDTQYF. The CDR3 DNA sequence: TGTGCCAGCAGCGCCTGGGAGCGGCGCCCAGATACGCAGTATTTT.

The V and J genes are TRBV5-5 and TRBJ1-2; D is unclear. CDR3 length equals 15 residues. CDR1 SGHKS and CDR2 YYEKEE come from the germline V gene (reference sequence). Trimming shortened V by 1 base and J by 0 bases, and 10 bases separated the two germline ends. The CDR3 nucleotides are TGTGCCAGCAGCTTGTTTGCAACTTCTAACTATGGCTACACCTTC. It translates to CASSLFATSNYGYTF.

The chain links TRBV15 to TRBJ1-4; weak D call: TRBD1 (5 bases). This CDR3 region has 16 residues. Germline V CDR1 and CDR2: LNHNV, YYDKDF (reference sequence). The V end lost 8 bases, the J end lost 3 bases, and 19 bases lay between the germline ends. CDR3 in DNA: TGTGCCACCGAATTAAAGTTAGGGGAATCTAATGAAAAACTGTTTTTT. Amino acid sequence: CATELKLGESNEKLFF.

V gene TRBV20-1 combines with J gene TRBJ2-4, with D maybe TRBD2 (6 bases). This CDR3 contains 13 residues. Per the germline V gene, CDR1 is DFQATT and CDR2 is SNEGSKA (reference sequence). V shed 4 bases and J shed 9 bases, with 16 bases lying between them. The CDR3, as DNA: TGCAGTGCTACTAATGCGGGGTCAAGCATTCAGTACTTC. It yields the protein CSATNAGSSIQYF.

This clonotype occurred many times. The chain joins TRBV20-1 to TRBJ2-3; a weak D match, TRBD1 (6 bases). Germline V gives CDR1 DFQATT, CDR2 SNEGSKA (reference sequence). This CDR3 comprises 11 residues. Trimming removed 6 bases at V and 3 bases at J, with 7 bases between. CDR3 amino acids: CSAQGTDTQYF. CDR3 nucleotide sequence: TGCAGTGCACAGGGTACAGATACGCAGTATTTT.

The chain is built from TRBV4-3 and TRBJ2-3; 7 positions agree with TRBD1. The CDR3 extends over 16 amino acids. V was pared by 1 base and J by 5 bases, with 9 bases of the junction left unmatched. Germline V gives CDR1 LGHNA, CDR2 YSLEER. The CDR3 region is CASSQVRGTKGDTQYF. The CDR3 DNA sequence: TGCGCCAGCAGCCAAGTCAGGGGGACGAAAGGAGATACGCAGTATTTT.

The CDR3 DNA follows: TGTGCCAGCAGTTTAGCAGGGACCTGGCCTGGCGAAAAACTGTTTTTT. It specifies CASSLAGTWPGEKLFF. The V gene is TRBV6-2 or TRBV6-3, the J gene TRBJ1-4; possible D gene TRBD1, 5 bases. This CDR3 is 16 amino acids long. Germline CDR1 and CDR2: MNHEY and SVGEGT. V gave up 4 bases and J gave up 8 bases, with 20 bases separating them.

There are a few counts of this clonotype. The V gene is TRBV7-2, the J gene TRBJ2-5, with D perhaps TRBD1 (5 bases). Judging by the DNA end, TRBJ2-7 fits better; the J call may be wrong. Looked up from germline, CDR1 is SGHTA and CDR2 is FQGNSA. CDR3 length equals 14 residues. Here the CDR3 reads CASSLVAGPNEQYF. In DNA form, the CDR3 reads TGTGCCAGCAGCTTAGTGGCAGGGCCCAACGAGCAGTACTTC.

The gene calls are TRBV12-3 or TRBV12-4 and TRBJ2-7, with D perhaps matching TRBD1 (5 bases). The length of the CDR3 is 14 residues. Trimming removed 5 bases from V and 2 bases from J, with 13 bases in between. The CDR3 nucleotides read TGTGCCAGCAGTCAAGACAGTAAGGCCTACGAGCAGTACTTC. Protein product: CASSQDSKAYEQYF.

The chain has TRBV18 and TRBJ2-3; 12 bases fit TRBD2. Germline V gene lookup returns CDR1 KGHSH and CDR2 LQKENI. Trimming at V came to 3 bases and at J to 2 bases, leaving 6 bases not matched to a gene. The CDR3 is 17 amino acids. The CDR3 loop is CASSPTPSGGATDTQYF. The CDR3 region has the DNA TGTGCCAGCTCACCGACCCCTAGCGGGGGGGCCACAGATACGCAGTATTTT.